This T cell receptor (beta chain) was documented in a study of OX40 agonist ivuxolimab in advanced cancers. Study as a whole: Patients with prior anti-PD-1, anti-PD-L1 or anti-CTLA-4 therapy were eligible; approximately 40% had some. Points from the study as a whole: On average, CD8+ T cells had more expanded clones than CD4+.

The CDR3 covers 12 residues. Germline CDR1 is SGHKS and CDR2 is YYEKEE (reference sequence). The V gene end was trimmed by 6 bases and the J gene end by 6 bases; junction bases not matched to a gene: 6. A word on this clone: The antigen remains undetermined.

The table came from immunoSEQ multiplex PCR; TCRdb's copy has only in-frame clones and leaves some out. The data hold about 81,000 clones, with about 93% observed a single time. Blood got drawn at baseline, again on cycle 4 day 1, and then on cycle 7 day 1. Sequences were derived from CD4+ or CD8+ T cells sorted from blood, sampled in a trial of the OX40 agonist ivuxolimab. The sequence was obtained from an adult with an advanced solid tumor such as melanoma, head and neck, liver or kidney cancer. The chain uses TRBV5-5 and TRBJ2-7, with 7 bases lining up with TRBD2. For the CDR3, the DNA is TGTGCCAGCACACTCCCGGGGGGCGAGCAGTACTTC. Protein sequence: CASTLPGGEQYF.